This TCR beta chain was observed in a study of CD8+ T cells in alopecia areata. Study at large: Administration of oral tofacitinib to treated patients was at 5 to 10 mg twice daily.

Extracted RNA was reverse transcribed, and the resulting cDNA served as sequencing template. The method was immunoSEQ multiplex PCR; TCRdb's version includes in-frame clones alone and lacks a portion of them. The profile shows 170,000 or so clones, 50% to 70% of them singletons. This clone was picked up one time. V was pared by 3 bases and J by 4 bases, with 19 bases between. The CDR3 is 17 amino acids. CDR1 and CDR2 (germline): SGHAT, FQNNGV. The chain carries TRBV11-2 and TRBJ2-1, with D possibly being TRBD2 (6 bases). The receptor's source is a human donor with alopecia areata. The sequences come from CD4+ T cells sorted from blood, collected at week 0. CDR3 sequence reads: CASSFRGLPRVYNEQFF. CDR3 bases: TGTGCCAGCAGCTTCCGGGGACTTCCGAGGGTATACAATGAGCAGTTCTTC.